The 32 T cell receptor beta chains listed next were all sequenced from one sample in a study of T cells after yellow fever vaccination. One entry per CDR3 protein, called by TCRdb with MiXCR from the 5' RACE reads. The table records under 350,000 distinct CDR3 sequences, approximately 4% of them present only once. The source was PBMCs, collected 5 days after the yellow fever booster vaccination. The receptors stem from a man aged 18 to 30 who received the YFV17D yellow fever vaccine.

This rearrangement joins TRBV5-6 to TRBJ2-3; D unresolved. The V end was cut by 2 bases, the J end by 5 bases, with 12 bases between. The CDR3 is 14 amino acids. Germline CDR1 is SGHDT and CDR2 is YYEEEE. For the CDR3, the DNA is TGTGCCAGCAGCTTTAGTTCGAGTGGAGATACGCAGTATTTT. This sequence encodes CASSFSSSGDTQYF.

The V gene is TRBV7-2, the J gene TRBJ2-7, with a possible D match to TRBD2 (5 bases). CDR1 is SGHTA and CDR2 is FQGNSA in the germline V gene. The germline V and J ends were trimmed by 4 bases and 2 bases, with 18 bases remaining between them. The length of the CDR3 is 16 residues. The CDR3 sequence is CASSSTSSGNPYEQYF. CDR3 coding DNA: TGTGCCAGCAGCTCAACGTCCAGCGGAAACCCCTACGAGCAGTACTTC.

This clonotype was picked up a small number of times. This chain links TRBV5-1 with TRBJ1-1; 10 nucleotides match TRBD1. This CDR3 contains 15 residues. The germline gives CDR1 SGHRS, CDR2 YFSETQ. Germline trimming cut 4 bases from V and 3 bases from J; bases unmatched to any gene: 6. The CDR3 nucleotides are TGCGCCAGCAGCCCGACAGGGGGCATGTACACTGAAGCTTTCTTT. Translating gives CASSPTGGMYTEAFF.

This clonotype was counted a few times. The chain is built from TRBV5-1 and TRBJ1-2, with D uncertain. The germline gives CDR1 SGHRS, CDR2 YFSETQ. There are 15 residues in the CDR3. Trimming cost V 0 bases and J 1 base, with 10 bases left between them. The CDR3 nucleotides read TGCGCCAGCAGCTTGGGATCGACTGTTAACTATGGCTACACCTTC. It encodes CASSLGSTVNYGYTF.

This clonotype was counted many times. This chain links TRBV5-8 with TRBJ2-7; D uncertain. The germline V gene encodes CDR1 SGHTS and CDR2 YDEGEE. V shed 1 base and J shed 6 bases, with 5 bases lying between them. The CDR3 loop spans 11 amino acids. The DNA of the CDR3 is TGTGCCAGCAGCTTGTATGGCGAGCAGTACTTC. This sequence encodes CASSLYGEQYF.

In DNA form, the CDR3 reads TGCGCCAGCAGCTTGGTCCCGGACGGGCCCCAGCATTTT. The encoded protein is CASSLVPDGPQHF. The rearrangement joins TRBV5-1 to TRBJ1-5; D is undetermined. Trimming pared 0 bases from V and 9 bases from J, leaving 10 bases between. The CDR3 consists of 13 residues. Germline V CDR1 and CDR2: SGHRS, YFSETQ.

This chain joins TRBV6-5 and TRBJ1-2; 9 bases agree with TRBD1. This CDR3 is built from 16 residues. Germline lookup yields CDR1 MNHEY and CDR2 SVGAGI. With 2 bases clipped from V and 4 bases from J, the junction kept 8 bases outside the gene matches. CDR3 bases: TGTGCCAGCAGTTACGCAGGGACAGGGAACGCCTATGGCTACACCTTC. As protein: CASSYAGTGNAYGYTF.

V and J are TRBV12-3 or TRBV12-4 and TRBJ2-2; TRBD2 matches 10 bases. V lost 3 bases to trimming and J lost 7 bases; unmatched junction nucleotides: 11. This CDR3 region has 17 residues. CDR3 coding DNA: TGTGCCAGCAGTTTGGACACCGGGACTAGCGCCCACGGGGAGCTGTTTTTT. It specifies CASSLDTGTSAHGELFF.

This clonotype has just a few counts. This chain links TRBV15 with TRBJ2-3, with 11 bases aligning to TRBD1. V gave up 6 bases and J gave up 5 bases; unmatched junction bases: 7. The germline V gene has CDR1 LNHNV and CDR2 YYDKDF (reference sequence). The CDR3 consists of 15 residues. CDR3 DNA: TGTGCCACCAGGTGGACAGGGGGCGCGATAGATACGCAGTATTTT. It codes for CATRWTGGAIDTQYF.

The V call is TRBV5-1, the J call TRBJ2-7, with D possibly matching TRBD1 (5 bases). This CDR3 is 16 amino acids long. Looked up from germline, CDR1 is SGHRS and CDR2 is YFSETQ. V lost 0 bases, J lost 2 bases, and 15 bases lay in between. CDR3 in DNA: TGCGCCAGCAGCTTGGGGTTAGGGGCAGCCACCTACGAGCAGTACGTC. Translation: CASSLGLGAATYEQYV.

This clonotype was counted at least ten times. The chain has TRBV4-1 and TRBJ2-1; the D gene is possibly TRBD1 (5 bases). The germline gives CDR1 MGHRA, CDR2 YSYEKL. The CDR3 runs 16 residues. V lost 2 bases and J lost 4, with 15 bases in between. The CDR3 reads CASSQLDMLNYNEQFF. The CDR3 DNA sequence: TGCGCCAGCAGCCAATTGGACATGCTGAATTACAATGAGCAGTTCTTC.

This clonotype was seen a handful of times. The chain links TRBV19 to TRBJ2-3; D is undetermined. The V end was cut by 3 bases, the J end by 3 bases, with 13 bases between. Germline V gene lookup returns CDR1 LNHDA and CDR2 SQIVND (reference sequence). This CDR3 is built from 15 residues. The CDR3: CASSILGFGTDTQYF. In DNA, the CDR3 is TGTGCCAGTAGTATTCTGGGTTTTGGGACAGATACGCAGTATTTT.

This clonotype was counted at least ten times. The CDR3 DNA is TGTGCCAGCAGCTCGTTGGGGTCAGATACGCAGTATTTT. Amino acids: CASSSLGSDTQYF. The chain couples TRBV7-3 to TRBJ2-3; no clear D gene. Germline V CDR1 and CDR2: SGHTA, FQGTGA. CDR3 length: 13 residues. The ends were cut back, 4 bases at V and 4 bases at J, with 9 bases in the middle.

This chain connects TRBV5-4 to TRBJ2-3; 8 bases line up with TRBD2. CDR1 and CDR2 (germline): SGHNT, YYREEE (reference sequence). V lost 4 bases and J lost 1; bases outside the gene matches: 8. There are 16 residues in the CDR3. The CDR3 DNA is TGTGCCAGCAGCCCGCCAGCGGGGGCCGGCACAGATACGCAGTATTTT. Amino acid sequence: CASSPPAGAGTDTQYF.

V gene TRBV4-1 combines with J gene TRBJ2-1; TRBD1 is a possible D gene (5 bases). Trimming cost V 3 bases and J 3 bases, with 15 bases left between them. This CDR3 spans 16 amino acids. CDR1 MGHRA and CDR2 YSYEKL come from the germline V gene. The CDR3 loop is CASSQGQGRGYNEQFF. The CDR3 nucleotides are TGCGCCAGCAGCCAGGGTCAGGGTCGTGGCTACAATGAGCAGTTCTTC.

A few counts support this clonotype. The gene calls are TRBV28 and TRBJ1-1, with D perhaps matching TRBD1 (5 bases). Trimming left V 7 bases short and J 10 bases short, with 16 bases between. Germline lookup yields CDR1 MDHEN and CDR2 SYDVKM. The CDR3 length is 12 residues. This chain's CDR3 is CASISGTVAAFF. CDR3 nucleotide sequence: TGTGCCAGCATTAGCGGGACGGTAGCAGCTTTCTTT. Looking up the rest from reference TRBV28 and TRBJ1-1 gives the full variable domain: DVKVTQSSRYLVKRTGEKVFLECVQDMDHENMFWYRQDPGLGLRLIYFSYDVKMKEKGDIPEGYSVSREKKERFSLILESASTNQTSMYLCASISGTVAAFFGQGTRLTVV.

This clonotype was observed a few times. The chain has TRBV5-1 and TRBJ1-5; no clear D gene. CDR1 SGHRS and CDR2 YFSETQ come from the germline V gene. The V gene lost 1 base and the J gene lost 5 bases, with 10 bases spanning the gap. The CDR3 contains 14 residues. CDR3 coding DNA: TGCGCCAGCAGCTTGTTCCCATTGGATCAGCCCCAGCATTTT. It specifies CASSLFPLDQPQHF. Using reference TRBV5-1 and TRBJ1-5 for the parts outside the CDR3, the full variable domain is KAGVTQTPRYLIKTRGQQVTLSCSPISGHRSVSWYQQTPGQGLQFLFEYFSETQRNKGNFPGRFSGRQFSNSRSEMNVSTLELGDSALYLCASSLFPLDQPQHFGDGTRLSIL.

V gene TRBV5-1 combines with J gene TRBJ2-2; TRBD1 matches 8 bases. Germline V gene data show CDR1 as SGHRS and CDR2 as YFSETQ. After removal of 6 bases from V and 4 bases from J, the junction contained 8 bases not matched to a gene. The CDR3 extends over 15 amino acids. For the CDR3, the DNA is TGCGCCAGCAACTTCGGACAGGGTCTCACCGGGGAGCTGTTTTTT. Translating it yields CASNFGQGLTGELFF.

This clonotype was seen more than once but under ten times. V and J are TRBV12-3 or TRBV12-4 and TRBJ2-5; 8 positions match TRBD2. J lost 2 bases, V lost 6 bases, and 8 bases had no gene match. The CDR3 loop spans 15 amino acids. CDR3 bases: TGTGCCAGCAGCCAGCGGGGGAGGTGGCAAGAGACCCAGTACTTC. Encoded protein: CASSQRGRWQETQYF.

This clonotype has more than one count but fewer than ten. Germline is not matched at one junction end, which may reflect a read error. This sequence joins TRBV12-3 or TRBV12-4 and TRBJ2-5; no definite D call. This CDR3 has 12 amino acids. CDR3 residues: CASSHHQETQYF. The CDR3 DNA is TGTGCCAGCAGTCATCACCAGGAGACCCAGTACTTC.

The V and J genes are TRBV20-1 and TRBJ1-1; no definite D call. Trimming pared 5 bases from V and 3 bases from J, leaving 10 bases between. Germline assignment: CDR1 DFQATT and CDR2 SNEGSKA (reference sequence). This CDR3 has 12 residues. In DNA form, the CDR3 reads TGCAGTGCTTCCCCCAGTTACACTGAAGCTTTCTTT. Translating it yields CSASPSYTEAFF.

This clonotype was observed a handful of times. CDR3: CASSPGAFSHSPLHF. DNA for the CDR3: TGTGCCAGCAGCCCCGGGGCCTTCTCCCATTCACCCCTCCACTTT. The gene calls are TRBV7-2 and TRBJ1-6, with D possibly matching TRBD1 (5 bases). Germline CDR1 SGHTA, CDR2 FQGNSA. This CDR3 comprises 15 residues. Trimming cost V 5 bases and J 8 bases, with 16 bases left between them. Complete variable domain (other parts from reference TRBV7-2 and TRBJ1-6): GAGVSQSPSNKVTEKGKDVELRCDPISGHTALYWYRQSLGQGLEFLIYFQGNSAPDKSGLPSDRFSAERTGGSVSTLTIQRTQQEDSAVYLCASSPGAFSHSPLHFGNGTRLTVT.

This chain connects TRBV5-1 to TRBJ2-3, with 10 bases aligning to TRBD2. Germline V gene sequence: CDR1 SGHRS, CDR2 YFSETQ. This CDR3 has 17 residues. Unmatched junction bases numbered 5, after V lost 0 bases and J lost 1 base. The CDR3 region is CASSLDPLAGGTDTQYF. CDR3 DNA sequence: TGCGCCAGCAGCTTGGACCCTCTAGCGGGGGGCACAGATACGCAGTATTTT.

This clonotype came up a few times. The rearrangement uses TRBV7-2 and TRBJ2-2; D may correspond to TRBD1 or TRBD2 (6 bases each). The CDR3 consists of 14 residues. Trimming left V 2 bases short and J 7 bases short, with 11 bases between. CDR1 is SGHTA, CDR2 FQGNSA, per germline. The chain's CDR3 is CASSLRGVDGELFF. The CDR3, as DNA: TGTGCCAGCAGCTTAAGGGGGGTGGACGGGGAGCTGTTTTTT.

This clonotype was recorded many times. This chain joins TRBV10-3 and TRBJ1-5; no definite D call. Germline values: CDR1 ENHRY, CDR2 SYGVKD. The CDR3 has 12 amino acids. V lost 0 bases and J 9 bases, leaving 6 bases between the germline ends. CDR3 in amino acids: CAISESNRPQHF. Written as DNA, the CDR3 is TGTGCCATCAGTGAGTCGAACAGGCCCCAGCATTTT.

This clonotype was counted a few times. The rearrangement joins TRBV6-6 to TRBJ1-5, with 7 bases identical to TRBD1. V lost 5 bases and J lost 2; bases outside the gene matches: 6. The germline V gene encodes CDR1 MNHNY and CDR2 SVGAGI (reference sequence). The CDR3 covers 15 residues. The CDR3 nucleotides are TGTGCCAGCAGTCCTCTACAGGGGCGCAATCAGCCCCAGCATTTT. Its protein is CASSPLQGRNQPQHF.

This clonotype was observed many times. The chain has TRBV7-2 and TRBJ1-2; TRBD1 agrees at 9 bases. V gave up 4 bases and J gave up 6 bases; unmatched junction bases: 6. The CDR3 is made up of 14 amino acids. From germline, CDR1 is SGHTA and CDR2 FQGNSA. The CDR3 loop reads CASSYPGQGDGYTF. In nucleotides, the CDR3 is TGTGCCAGCAGCTACCCGGGACAGGGAGATGGCTACACCTTC.

At least ten counts were recorded for this clonotype. The chain uses TRBV20-1 and TRBJ2-4, with a tentative D call TRBD2 (6 bases). Trimming pared 5 bases from V and 7 bases from J, leaving 18 bases between. The germline V gene encodes CDR1 DFQATT and CDR2 SNEGSKA (reference sequence). This CDR3 is 14 amino acids long. As DNA, the CDR3 is TGCAGTGCTGTTTTCCGAGACAGCGGGAACATTCAGTACTTC. This encodes CSAVFRDSGNIQYF.

This chain connects TRBV12-3 or TRBV12-4 to TRBJ1-6, with D perhaps matching TRBD1 (6 bases). The CDR3 is made up of 15 amino acids. Trimming stripped 3 bases from V and 9 bases from J, with 15 bases between. This chain's CDR3 is CASSFSTGFGSPLHF. In DNA, the CDR3 is TGTGCCAGCAGTTTTTCCACAGGGTTCGGTTCACCCCTCCACTTT.

The rearrangement links TRBV5-4 to TRBJ2-7; TRBD1 or TRBD2 may be the D gene (5 bases each). Per the germline V gene, CDR1 is SGHNT and CDR2 is YYREEE (reference sequence). CDR3 length: 14 amino acids. V lost 4 bases and J lost 3, with 14 bases in between. The CDR3 region has the DNA TGTGCCAGCAGCGGGGGTGTGGGCAGCTACGAGCAGTACGTC. This sequence encodes CASSGGVGSYEQYV.

The chain uses TRBV29-1 and TRBJ1-2; no clear D gene. The CDR3 runs 12 residues. Looked up from germline, CDR1 is SQVTM and CDR2 is ANQGSEA. Deletions cut 5 bases from V and 0 bases from J, with 7 bases between. The CDR3 nucleotides read TGCAGCGTTTCCAGGCCTAACTATGGCTACACCTTC. Residues: CSVSRPNYGYTF. The full variable domain, completed using reference TRBV29-1 and TRBJ1-2, is SAVISQKPSRDICQRGTSLTIQCQVDSQVTMMFWYRQQPGQSLTLIATANQGSEATYESGFVIDKFPISRPNLTFSTLTVSNMSPEDSSIYLCSVSRPNYGYTFGSGTRLTVV.

The chain uses TRBV5-4 and TRBJ2-4; unclear D gene. V was pared by 4 bases and J by 5 bases, with 13 bases between. The CDR3 is made up of 14 amino acids. Germline V lookup: CDR1 SGHNT, CDR2 YYREEE (reference sequence). CDR3 sequence reads: CASSPMEGENIQYF. The DNA of the CDR3 is TGTGCCAGCAGCCCGATGGAAGGAGAAAACATTCAGTACTTC.